This TCR beta chain was profiled in a study of T-cell reconstitution after alpha-beta-depleted transplantation in children. The CDR3 has 13 residues. Turning to this clonotype: This may arise from a read error, as a much more abundant clone is one base away.

Using unique molecular identifiers, the investigators prepared the TCRbeta library. Each CDR3 protein gets one entry after TCRdb re-called the PCR reads with MiXCR. The sample yields about 230,000 distinct CDR3 sequences, 9.7% seen once. The source was PBMCs from the stem cell graft donor, collected from the stem cell graft. V and J are TRBV12-3 or TRBV12-4 and TRBJ2-7, with D perhaps TRBD1 (5 bases). The sequence was obtained from a human donor who donated a stem cell graft to a child with SCID. The CDR3 nucleotides are TGTGCCAGCAGGCCGACAGCTTTTTACGAGCTGTACTTC. As protein: CASRPTAFYELYF.